The rows below give T cell receptor beta chains drawn from one sample of a study of technical replicates of blood from a few donors. TCRdb's copy holds only in-frame clones and misses some; the assay was immunoSEQ multiplex PCR. The sample carries 60,000 to 90,000 clones, 95% to 98% recorded once. The material sequenced was T cells isolated from PBMCs. These receptors were obtained from a human donor in good health. Both conserved end residues are part of each CDR3. A D gene is named only where the DNA matches it firmly. The size entry is marked missing in some rows and otherwise reads once, few, many or a size class.

size: .; V: TRBV5-6; J: TRBJ1-4; D: TRBD1; DNA: TGTGCCAGCAGCTTCGGACAGGATGAAAAACTGTTTTTT; CDR3: CASSFGQDEKLFF
size: once; V: TRBV5-1; J: TRBJ2-5; D: .; DNA: TGCGCCAGCAGCTTGGAGGTGCGGGAGACCCAGTACTTC; CDR3: CASSLEVRETQYF
size: .; V: TRBV4-2; J: TRBJ1-1; D: .; DNA: TGTGCCAGCAGCCCCCCGGGGGGGATGAACACTGAAGCTTTCTTT; CDR3: CASSPPGGMNTEAFF
size: .; V: TRBV7-9; J: TRBJ1-1; D: .; DNA: TGTGCCAGCAGCTGGCGGGACGGACCCACTGAAGCTTTCTTT; CDR3: CASSWRDGPTEAFF
size: .; V: TRBV2; J: TRBJ1-1; D: .; DNA: TGTGCCAGCAGTGACCCGGGACATGGGGACACTGAAGCTTTCTTT; CDR3: CASSDPGHGDTEAFF
size: .; V: TRBV9; J: TRBJ2-3; D: .; DNA: TGTGCCAGCAGCGTCCTCCGGGACACAGATACGCAGTATTTT; CDR3: CASSVLRDTDTQYF
size: .; V: TRBV19; J: TRBJ2-3; D: TRBD2; DNA: TGTGCCAGTAGTATGTCTCTAGCGGGGGCAGATACGCAGTATTTT; CDR3: CASSMSLAGADTQYF
size: .; V: TRBV7-9; J: TRBJ1-3; D: TRBD1; DNA: TGTGCCAGCAGCCCCCTGGGACAGGGAGCTGGAAACACCATATATTTT; CDR3: CASSPLGQGAGNTIYF
size: .; V: TRBV19; J: TRBJ2-5; D: TRBD2; DNA: TGTGCCAGTAGTTCCAAGGGGTGGGGACTACACCAAGAGACCCAGTACTTC; CDR3: CASSSKGWGLHQETQYF
size: .; V: TRBV5-1; J: TRBJ1-3; D: .; DNA: TGCGCCAGCAGCCCGGACAGCTCTGGAAACACCATATATTTT; CDR3: CASSPDSSGNTIYF
size: .; V: TRBV9; J: TRBJ2-1; D: .; DNA: TGTGCCAGCAGCTCCTATTACAATGAGCAGTTCTTC; CDR3: CASSSYYNEQFF
size: .; V: TRBV5-1; J: TRBJ2-3; D: TRBD2; DNA: TGCGCCAGCAGCTTGGAAGGACTAGCTAGCACAGATACGCAGTATTTT; CDR3: CASSLEGLASTDTQYF
size: .; V: TRBV28; J: TRBJ1-3; D: TRBD1; DNA: TGTGCCAGCAGTTTACAGGGGGCCTCTGGAAACACCATATATTTT; CDR3: CASSLQGASGNTIYF
size: .; V: TRBV6-1; J: TRBJ2-1; D: .; DNA: TGTGCCAGCAGTTCAGGTTACTCCTACAATGAGCAGTTCTTC; CDR3: CASSSGYSYNEQFF
size: .; V: TRBV5-8; J: TRBJ2-7; D: TRBD1; DNA: TGTGCCAGCAGCTCCTACAGGGGGTTCGGCTACGAGCAGTACTTC; CDR3: CASSSYRGFGYEQYF
size: .; V: TRBV27; J: TRBJ2-7; D: .; DNA: TGTGCCAGCAGTTTATCAGCCCGCGCCTACGAGCAGTACTTC; CDR3: CASSLSARAYEQYF
size: .; V: TRBV28; J: TRBJ2-7; D: TRBD1; DNA: TGTGCCAGCAGCCTTAACAGGGGGCGGGAGCAGTACTTC; CDR3: CASSLNRGREQYF
size: .; V: TRBV29-1; J: TRBJ1-1; D: TRBD1; DNA: TGCAGCGCCGGGACAGAGGGGACTGAAGCTTTCTTT; CDR3: CSAGTEGTEAFF
size: .; V: TRBV11-2; J: TRBJ1-1; D: .; DNA: TGTGCCAGCAGTCGTGGCGGCACTGGGAACACTGAAGCTTTCTTT; CDR3: CASSRGGTGNTEAFF
size: .; V: TRBV4-1; J: TRBJ2-3; D: TRBD2; DNA: TGCGCCAGCAGGGTAGCGGGAGGGGCAGATACGCAGTATTTT; CDR3: CASRVAGGADTQYF
size: .; V: TRBV4-1; J: TRBJ2-5; D: .; DNA: TGCGCCAGCAGCCAAGTTGGCCTCCAAGAGACCCAGTACTTC; CDR3: CASSQVGLQETQYF
size: .; V: TRBV29-1; J: TRBJ2-2; D: .; DNA: TGCAGCGTTGTTAGCACCGGGGAGCTGTTTTTT; CDR3: CSVVSTGELFF
size: .; V: TRBV6-5; J: TRBJ2-1; D: .; DNA: TGTGCCAGCAGTATGAAGGGGTCCTACAATGAGCAGTTCTTC; CDR3: CASSMKGSYNEQFF
size: .; V: TRBV27; J: TRBJ1-1; D: .; DNA: TGTGCCAGCAGTTTCCCAGGGGCTTCCAACACTGAAGCTTTCTTT; CDR3: CASSFPGASNTEAFF
size: .; V: TRBV2; J: TRBJ1-6; D: TRBD1; DNA: TGTGCCAGCAGTCGATCCGGACAGGGGAAAACGTCACCCCTCCACTTT; CDR3: CASSRSGQGKTSPLHF
size: .; V: TRBV29-1; J: TRBJ2-5; D: .; DNA: TGCAGCGTTGAGGGTAGGGAGGCGACCCAGTACTTC; CDR3: CSVEGREATQYF
size: once; V: TRBV7-9; J: TRBJ1-1; D: .; DNA: TGTGCCAGCAGCTTAGCGCTCCCGGACAGAGAAGCTTTCTTT; CDR3: CASSLALPDREAFF
size: .; V: TRBV5-4; J: TRBJ2-3; D: TRBD2; DNA: TGTGCCAGCAGCTTGGGGACTAGCGGTAGCACAGATACGCAGTATTTT; CDR3: CASSLGTSGSTDTQYF
size: .; V: TRBV19; J: TRBJ2-7; D: .; DNA: TGTGCCAGCAAAGGGGGTGCCGCCGGAACCTACGAGCAGTACTTC; CDR3: CASKGGAAGTYEQYF
size: .; V: TRBV11-2; J: TRBJ2-3; D: TRBD1; DNA: TGTGCCAGCAGCCTTGGGACAGGGTGGACAGATACGCAGTATTTT; CDR3: CASSLGTGWTDTQYF
size: .; V: TRBV10-2; J: TRBJ2-7; D: .; DNA: TGCGCCAGCTCTCTCTCCCCGACAGGTACCTCCTACGAGCAGTACTTC; CDR3: CASSLSPTGTSYEQYF
size: .; V: TRBV11-2; J: TRBJ2-2; D: TRBD2; DNA: TGTGCCAGCAGCTTAGCGGGAACTAGCGGGAGAGCGACCGGGGAGCTGTTTTTT; CDR3: CASSLAGTSGRATGELFF
size: .; V: TRBV19; J: TRBJ2-5; D: .; DNA: TGTGCCAGTAATAAGAGGGGACACCGCCAAGAGACCCAGTACTTC; CDR3: CASNKRGHRQETQYF
size: .; V: TRBV5-4; J: TRBJ2-1; D: TRBD2; DNA: TGTGCCAGCAGCTTGTTACTAGCGTCCTTCAACAATGAGCAGTTCTTC; CDR3: CASSLLLASFNNEQFF
size: once; V: TRBV5-1; J: TRBJ1-2; D: TRBD1; DNA: TGCGCCAGCAGCCCGAGGGGACAGGGGGGCTATGGCTACACCTTC; CDR3: CASSPRGQGGYGYTF
size: once; V: TRBV5-4; J: TRBJ2-1; D: TRBD2; DNA: TGTGCCAGCAGCTTGGCGGGGGGAGGCTACAATGAGCAGTTCTTC; CDR3: CASSLAGGGYNEQFF
size: once; V: TRBV2; J: TRBJ2-7; D: TRBD2; DNA: TGTGCCAGTAAGCGGGAGGCCAACGAGGGCTACGAGCAGTACTTC; CDR3: CASKREANEGYEQYF
size: .; V: TRBV29-1; J: TRBJ2-5; D: TRBD1; DNA: TGCAGCGTTTCCACCGGGACAGGGCAAGAGACCCAGTACTTC; CDR3: CSVSTGTGQETQYF
size: .; V: TRBV10-2; J: TRBJ2-3; D: TRBD2; DNA: TGCGCCAGCAGCCTCGCGGTAGCGGGAGGGAGCACAGATACGCAGTATTTT; CDR3: CASSLAVAGGSTDTQYF
size: once; V: TRBV5-1; J: TRBJ2-3; D: .; DNA: TGCGCCAGCAGCTTGGGAGGGGGACGTTCAGATACGCAGTATTTT; CDR3: CASSLGGGRSDTQYF
size: .; V: TRBV5-1; J: TRBJ2-1; D: .; DNA: TGCGCCAGCAGCTCGGGGACACTTATCTCCTACAATGAGCAGTTCTTC; CDR3: CASSSGTLISYNEQFF
size: .; V: TRBV20-1; J: TRBJ2-3; D: .; DNA: TGCAGTGGAGCCGGCACAGATACGCAGTATTTT; CDR3: CSGAGTDTQYF
size: .; V: TRBV2; J: TRBJ1-4; D: .; DNA: TGTGCCAGCAGTGTTGACAGCCGGACTAATGAAAAACTGTTTTTT; CDR3: CASSVDSRTNEKLFF
size: .; V: TRBV12-2; J: TRBJ2-7; D: .; DNA: TGTGCAAGTCGCTTAGCGAGTTACGGGGGGACCTACGAGCAGTACTTC; CDR3: CASRLASYGGTYEQYF
size: .; V: TRBV11-3; J: TRBJ2-6; D: .; DNA: TGTGCCAGCAGCTCCGTGGTGGGAGCGGGGGCCAACGTCCTGACTTTC; CDR3: CASSSVVGAGANVLTF
size: .; V: TRBV27; J: TRBJ1-6; D: .; DNA: TGTGCCAGCAGTTTAGCAAACCTACAGATCTCAAATTCACCCCTCCACTTT; CDR3: CASSLANLQISNSPLHF
size: .; V: TRBV7-3; J: TRBJ2-2; D: .; DNA: TGTGCCAGCGGAGACGACGACACCGGGGAGCTGTTTTTT; CDR3: CASGDDDTGELFF
size: .; V: TRBV19; J: TRBJ2-7; D: TRBD2; DNA: TGTGCCAGTAGTCCACCCCTCCGGACTAGCATCTACTACGAGCAGTACTTC; CDR3: CASSPPLRTSIYYEQYF
size: .; V: TRBV30; J: TRBJ1-2; D: .; DNA: TGTGCCTGGAGTAATCGGATCTCGGGTTCTGGCTACACCTTC; CDR3: CAWSNRISGSGYTF
size: .; V: TRBV6-1; J: TRBJ2-6; D: .; DNA: TGTGCCAGCAGTGAGACGGGAGCTGGGGCCAACGTCCTGACTTTC; CDR3: CASSETGAGANVLTF
size: .; V: TRBV11-2; J: TRBJ1-2; D: .; DNA: TGTGCCAGCAGCTTAGGTGCAAGAGGGTATGATGGCTACACCTTC; CDR3: CASSLGARGYDGYTF
size: .; V: TRBV27; J: TRBJ2-7; D: .; DNA: TGTGCCAGCAGTTTACGAACTTCTTACGAGCAGTACTTC; CDR3: CASSLRTSYEQYF
size: .; V: TRBV30; J: TRBJ2-7; D: TRBD1; DNA: TGTGCCTGGGGGACAGGGGACTCCTACGAGCAGTACTTC; CDR3: CAWGTGDSYEQYF
size: once; V: TRBV29-1; J: TRBJ2-1; D: .; DNA: TGCAGCGTTGAATCTGCAATTGCAGCCTACAATGAGCAGTTCTTC; CDR3: CSVESAIAAYNEQFF
size: .; V: TRBV4-1; J: TRBJ1-2; D: TRBD1; DNA: TGCGCCAGCAGCCAAGATAGAGGGGCCAGGGGGTTCTATGGCTACACCTTC; CDR3: CASSQDRGARGFYGYTF
size: .; V: TRBV12-5; J: TRBJ1-2; D: TRBD1; DNA: TGTGCTAGTGGTTTTCTCGGACAGGGGATCTACACCTTC; CDR3: CASGFLGQGIYTF
size: .; V: TRBV2; J: TRBJ2-7; D: .; DNA: TGTGCCAGCAGAGACTGGACCTACGAGCAGTACTTC; CDR3: CASRDWTYEQYF